The clone carrying this T cell receptor (beta chain) was detected only once. The antigen remains undetermined. Other DNA sequences from this sample encode an identical CDR3 as well. No infections or other immune events were documented during collection. Germline V gives CDR1 SGDLS, CDR2 YYNGEE. The V end was cut by 4 bases, the J end by 4 bases, with 11 bases between. The CDR3 totals 13 residues. The record originates from a study of identifying expanded T cells in peripheral blood. Whole-study results and caveats: Technical replicates showed roughly 1.2 changed clones; around 2 weeks about 16; four weeks 19. Clone count variance between approximately 2-week samples rose with total template count.

Clones were read by immunoSEQ multiplex PCR, and TCRdb kept only the in-frame ones, dropping some. The sample includes 85,000 to 95,000 clones, 88% of them seen just once. The receptor's source is a person between 18 and 70 years old in good health. The chain employs TRBV9 and TRBJ1-1, with a tentative D call TRBD1 (5 bases). What was sequenced was blood. The CDR3: CASSPRGPTEAFF. For the CDR3, the DNA is TGTGCCAGCAGCCCGAGGGGCCCCACTGAAGCTTTCTTT.